These 28 T cell receptor beta chains originate from one sample sequenced in a study of T cells after yellow fever vaccination. A single record per CDR3 protein comes from TCRdb applying MiXCR to the 5' RACE reads. The data contain a few hundred thousand distinct CDR3 sequences, around 6.8% of them singletons. The sequenced sample was PBMCs, obtained about 49 days after the first yellow fever vaccination. These receptor sequences come from a man aged 18 to 30 who received the YFV17D yellow fever vaccine.

In its sample, this clonotype was seen a few times. The chain recombines TRBV12-3 or TRBV12-4 with TRBJ2-3; 8 nucleotides match TRBD2. Trimming at V came to 8 bases and at J to 6 bases, leaving 13 bases not matched to a gene. This CDR3 comprises 15 residues. CDR3 residues: CASATAGLGSDTQYF. CDR3 sequence (DNA): TGTGCCAGCGCGACCGCGGGACTAGGTTCGGATACGCAGTATTTT.

This clonotype was seen more than once but under ten times. This chain joins TRBV20-1 and TRBJ1-1, with a tentative D call TRBD1 (6 bases). Germline V gene data show CDR1 as DFQATT and CDR2 as SNEGSKA (reference sequence). Deletions cut 6 bases from V and 8 bases from J, with 13 bases between. The CDR3 has 11 residues. The CDR3, as DNA: TGCAGTGCCCCCACGACAGGCGAAGCTTTCTTT. Translating it yields CSAPTTGEAFF.

This clonotype was detected only a few times. The gene calls are TRBV7-8 and TRBJ1-1, with D perhaps matching TRBD1 (6 bases). The CDR3 is made up of 14 amino acids. The V and J ends lost 1 base and 4 bases respectively, with 10 bases between them. Germline V lookup: CDR1 SGHVS, CDR2 FQNEAQ. CDR3 residues: CASSLVWGPTEAFF. Here the CDR3 DNA reads TGTGCCAGCAGCTTAGTTTGGGGGCCCACTGAAGCTTTCTTT.

The table lists this clonotype with many counts. The chain combines TRBV29-1 with TRBJ2-1, with D uncertain. Germline V lookup: CDR1 SQVTM, CDR2 ANQGSEA. V was cut by 2 bases and J by 4 bases, with 6 bases left in between. The CDR3 length is 12 residues. The DNA of the CDR3 is TGCAGCGTTGAACTAGGATACAATGAGCAGTTCTTC. Translation: CSVELGYNEQFF.

This clonotype was seen a handful of times. The rearrangement joins TRBV20-1 to TRBJ2-3; 13 bases fit TRBD2. The J segment lost 4 bases and the V segment lost 6 bases, leaving 16 bases of the junction unmatched. The length of the CDR3 is 18 residues. Germline V lookup: CDR1 DFQATT, CDR2 SNEGSKA (reference sequence). CDR3 in amino acids: CSAPRQYRTSGGADTQYF. CDR3 nucleotides: TGCAGTGCACCACGTCAGTATAGGACTAGCGGGGGCGCAGATACGCAGTATTTT.

V is TRBV20-1 and J is TRBJ2-2; the D gene is possibly TRBD1 (7 bases). V lost 3 bases and J lost 3, with 20 bases in between. CDR3 size: 17 residues. CDR1 and CDR2 from the germline V gene are DFQATT and SNEGSKA (reference sequence). The CDR3: CSASGGGLPVDTGELFF. CDR3 coding DNA: TGCAGTGCTAGTGGAGGGGGCCTACCTGTGGACACCGGGGAGCTGTTTTTT.

J is TRBJ2-1 and V is TRBV7-9, with TRBD1 matching 7 bases. This CDR3 region has 16 residues. Germline lookup yields CDR1 SEHNR and CDR2 FQNEAQ (reference sequence). V trimming: 5 bases; J trimming: 7 bases; junction bases outside the gene matches: 14. CDR3 loop: CASSPRQGPGVNEQFF. The CDR3 bases are TGTGCCAGCAGCCCCCGACAGGGCCCAGGAGTTAATGAGCAGTTCTTC.

This clonotype was counted between two and nine times. The J gene is TRBJ2-2, the V gene TRBV3-1, with D tentatively TRBD2 (5 bases). The CDR3 has 16 residues. Germline CDR1 LGHDT, CDR2 YNNKEL (reference sequence). The ends were cut back, 1 base at V and 6 bases at J, with 15 bases in the middle. The CDR3 loop reads CASSQGHQRTAGELFF. The DNA for the CDR3 is TGTGCCAGCAGCCAAGGGCATCAAAGGACTGCCGGGGAGCTGTTTTTT.

This clonotype was picked up many times. The chain joins TRBV12-3 or TRBV12-4 to TRBJ2-2; 8 nucleotides line up with TRBD2. The CDR3 contains 15 residues. With V trimmed by 4 bases and J by 2 bases, 3 bases remained unmatched. Written as DNA, the CDR3 is TGTGCCAGCAGTTCCACTAGCGGAAACACCGGGGAGCTGTTTTTT. It specifies CASSSTSGNTGELFF.

This clonotype was detected a few times. This chain connects TRBV7-2 to TRBJ2-7, with 10 bases aligning to TRBD1. Per the germline V gene, CDR1 is SGHTA and CDR2 is FQGNSA. V gave up 9 bases and J gave up 5 bases; unmatched junction bases: 7. The CDR3 loop spans 13 amino acids. The CDR3 DNA reads as TGTGCCAGGACAGGGGGCGCATGGGACGAGCAGTACGTC. Residues: CARTGGAWDEQYV.

This clonotype showed up just a few times. The V call is TRBV7-3, the J call TRBJ2-3, with a possible D match to TRBD1 (6 bases). Trimming left V 5 bases short and J 0 bases short, with 18 bases between. Per the germline V gene, CDR1 is SGHTA and CDR2 is FQGTGA. The CDR3 spans 17 residues. In DNA form, the CDR3 reads TGTGCCAGCAGCCTGAACCCCCCAGGGGCCAGCACAGATACGCAGTATTTT. It translates to CASSLNPPGASTDTQYF.

The sample holds a few counts of this clonotype. V gene TRBV11-2 combines with J gene TRBJ2-3; 7 bases match TRBD2. This CDR3 contains 16 residues. The V and J ends lost 4 bases and 3 bases, in that order; junction bases with no gene match: 10. CDR1 is SGHAT and CDR2 is FQNNGV in the germline V gene. CDR3 sequence reads: CASSSKPGEGTDTQYF. The CDR3 DNA follows: TGTGCCAGCAGCTCCAAGCCCGGGGAGGGGACAGATACGCAGTATTTT.

This clonotype occurred a few times. The chain links TRBV20-1 to TRBJ1-5, with D hard to call. The V and J ends lost 6 bases and 0 bases respectively, with 9 bases between them. Germline-derived CDR1 and CDR2 are DFQATT and SNEGSKA (reference sequence). There are 13 residues in the CDR3. CDR3 DNA sequence: TGCAGTGCCCCAGACAATAGCAATCAGCCCCAGCATTTT. Encoded protein: CSAPDNSNQPQHF.

The CDR3 nucleotides read TGTGCCTTCGGAAAGGACAGGGGGTTCTCTGTGGGCCAAGAGACCCAGTACTTC. It specifies CAFGKDRGFSVGQETQYF. The V and J genes are TRBV10-3 and TRBJ2-5, with TRBD1 identical over 10 bases. After removal of 11 bases from V and 1 base from J, the junction contained 19 bases not matched to a gene. This CDR3 is 18 amino acids long. Germline-derived CDR1 and CDR2 are ENHRY and SYGVKD.

This clonotype turned up a few times. V is TRBV5-1 and J is TRBJ2-3; TRBD1 agrees at 8 bases. Germline CDR1 reads SGHRS; CDR2 reads YFSETQ. This CDR3 has 15 amino acids. V was clipped by 0 bases and J by 4 bases; unmatched bases: 4. In DNA, the CDR3 is TGCGCCAGCAGCTTGGGACAGGGGTTCGCAGATACGCAGTATTTT. Residues: CASSLGQGFADTQYF.

The V call is TRBV18, the J call TRBJ2-4; D unresolved. The germline V gene has CDR1 KGHSH and CDR2 LQKENI. This CDR3 spans 14 amino acids. Trimming shortened V by 0 bases and J by 3 bases, and 6 bases separated the two germline ends. Here the CDR3 DNA reads TGTGCCAGCTCACCACCGGCACTCAAAAACATTCAGTACTTC. It codes for CASSPPALKNIQYF.

The chain recombines TRBV3-1 with TRBJ2-1; D unclear. The germline V gene encodes CDR1 LGHDT and CDR2 YNNKEL (reference sequence). Trimming stripped 1 base from V and 5 bases from J, with 12 bases between. CDR3 length equals 15 residues. The CDR3 protein is CASSQVNVLNNEQFF. The CDR3, as DNA: TGTGCCAGCAGCCAAGTAAATGTGCTGAACAATGAGCAGTTCTTC.

The gene calls are TRBV27 and TRBJ2-3; D is undetermined. Trimming took off 1 base at V and 4 bases at J, with 15 bases between the two ends. There are 16 residues in the CDR3. Germline values: CDR1 MNHEY, CDR2 SMNVEV (reference sequence). The CDR3 DNA reads as TGTGCCAGCAGTTTATACGACGTCCATAGGTCAGATACGCAGTATTTT. The encoded protein is CASSLYDVHRSDTQYF.

The chain couples TRBV4-1 to TRBJ2-6, with D perhaps matching TRBD2 (5 bases). The germline V gene encodes CDR1 MGHRA and CDR2 YSYEKL. The ends were cut back, 2 bases at V and 4 bases at J, with 15 bases in the middle. The CDR3 is made up of 17 amino acids. In DNA form, the CDR3 reads TGCGCCAGCAGCCAATACGAGGGTCCTTCCGGGGCCAACGTCCTGACTTTC. As protein: CASSQYEGPSGANVLTF.

This rearrangement joins TRBV5-1 to TRBJ2-1; 9 bases are a match to TRBD2. The CDR3 runs to 16 residues. Germline CDR1 is SGHRS and CDR2 is YFSETQ. V dropped 0 bases and J dropped 3; count of bases not matched to a gene: 4. For the CDR3, the DNA is TGCGCCAGCAGCTTGGAGGCTAGCGGGGTCTACAATGAGCAGTTCTTC. Its translation is CASSLEASGVYNEQFF.

The CDR3 DNA is TGTGCCAGCAGGGCCCGGGCCCACCTAGCCAAAAACATTCAGTACTTC. It specifies CASRARAHLAKNIQYF. The V and J genes are TRBV12-3 or TRBV12-4 and TRBJ2-4; D gene ambiguous. This CDR3 has 16 amino acids. Between the trimmed V and J ends, which lost 6 bases and 0 bases, there was a span of 15 bases.

In this sample, this clonotype turned up a few times. The chain is built from TRBV9 and TRBJ2-5; no clear D gene. The CDR3 covers 13 residues. CDR1 is SGDLS and CDR2 is YYNGEE in the germline V gene. Trimming took 0 bases from V and 5 from J, leaving 8 bases between them. The DNA of the CDR3 is TGTGCCAGCAGCGTAGGGGCGACGGAGACCCAGTACTTC. This codes for CASSVGATETQYF.

This clonotype has a handful of counts. Germline and junction disagree at one end, which may indicate a read error. This chain joins TRBV20-1 and TRBJ2-5; D remains unclear. Per the germline V gene, CDR1 is DFQATT and CDR2 is SNEGSKA (reference sequence). The CDR3 contains 14 residues. CDR3 sequence (DNA): TGCTGTGCTAGAGATCCAGCCCTCCAAGAGACCCAGTACTTC. Its translation is CCARDPALQETQYF.

CDR3 protein: CATSDPTGVPDTQYF. In DNA, the CDR3 is TGTGCCACCAGTGATCCCACAGGGGTTCCAGATACGCAGTATTTT. This sequence joins TRBV24-1 and TRBJ2-3; TRBD1 aligns across 7 bases. V was clipped by 3 bases and J by 4 bases; unmatched bases: 6. Germline V gene sequence: CDR1 KGHDR, CDR2 SFDVKD. The CDR3 length is 15 residues.

This clonotype was counted between two and nine times. V and J are TRBV20-1 and TRBJ1-1, with no clear D. The CDR3 extends over 14 amino acids. From germline, CDR1 is DFQATT and CDR2 SNEGSKA (reference sequence). The V gene lost 1 base and the J gene lost 1 base, with 10 bases spanning the gap. CDR3 in amino acids: CSARVSGKNTEAFF. CDR3 in DNA: TGCAGTGCTAGAGTCTCGGGCAAGAACACTGAAGCTTTCTTT.

There are a few counts of this clonotype. The gene calls are TRBV29-1 and TRBJ1-1, with D perhaps matching TRBD1 (5 bases). Trimming left V 4 bases short and J 1 base short, with 13 bases between. There are 14 residues in the CDR3. CDR1 and CDR2 (germline): SQVTM, ANQGSEA. Here the CDR3 reads CSVGGLETNTEAFF. The CDR3 bases are TGCAGCGTTGGGGGGTTGGAGACGAACACTGAAGCTTTCTTT.

The table lists this clonotype with many counts. V is TRBV29-1 and J is TRBJ2-3, with D tentatively TRBD1 or TRBD2 (6 bases each). The CDR3 extends over 15 amino acids. Per the germline V gene, CDR1 is SQVTM and CDR2 is ANQGSEA. V lost 6 bases and J 2 bases, leaving 18 bases between the germline ends. The CDR3 nucleotides are TGCAGCGTGGACACCCCGGGGGCCTACACAGATACGCAGTATTTT. Translation gives CSVDTPGAYTDTQYF.

This clonotype was seen a handful of times. The genes are TRBV18 and TRBJ2-5, with D possibly being TRBD2 (5 bases). CDR3 size: 15 residues. V lost 2 bases to trimming and J lost 5 bases, with 15 bases between them. The germline gives CDR1 KGHSH, CDR2 LQKENI. The CDR3, as DNA: TGTGCCAGCTCACCAATGGGCGGACTTCAGGAGACCCAGTACTTC. It specifies CASSPMGGLQETQYF. Full variable domain (outside the CDR3, taken from reference TRBV18 and TRBJ2-5): NAGVMQNPRHLVRRRGQEARLRCSPMKGHSHVYWYRQLPEEGLKFMVYLQKENIIDESGMPKERFSAEFPKEGPSILRIQQVVRGDSAAYFCASSPMGGLQETQYFGPGTRLLVL.